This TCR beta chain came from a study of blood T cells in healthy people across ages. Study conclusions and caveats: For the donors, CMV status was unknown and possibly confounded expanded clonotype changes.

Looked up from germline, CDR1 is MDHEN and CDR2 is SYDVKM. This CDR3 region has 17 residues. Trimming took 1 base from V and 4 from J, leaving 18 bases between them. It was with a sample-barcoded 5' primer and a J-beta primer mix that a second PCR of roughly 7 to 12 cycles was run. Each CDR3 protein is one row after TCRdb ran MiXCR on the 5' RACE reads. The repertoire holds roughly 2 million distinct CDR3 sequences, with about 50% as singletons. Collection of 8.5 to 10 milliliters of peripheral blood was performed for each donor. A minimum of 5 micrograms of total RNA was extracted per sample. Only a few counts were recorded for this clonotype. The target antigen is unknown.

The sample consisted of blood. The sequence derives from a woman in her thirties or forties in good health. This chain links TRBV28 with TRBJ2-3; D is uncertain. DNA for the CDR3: TGTGCCAGCAGTTTATTTGGAGTAAAATCTACTGCAGATACGCAGTATTTT. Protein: CASSLFGVKSTADTQYF.